The rows below give T cell receptor beta chains drawn from one sample of a study of blood T cell repertoires in COVID-19. Sequenced by immunoSEQ multiplex PCR; TCRdb stores in-frame clones only, minus some. The table lists 200,000 to 250,000 clones, approximately 79% of them singletons. The source material was peripheral blood. The source of these receptors is a woman aged 35 to 49 with active or convalescent COVID-19. CDR3s include the opening cysteine and the closing phenylalanine or tryptophan. D genes are given only for firm matches. The size field is filled for only some rows; it gives once, few, many or a size class.

cdr3_length,d_call,j_call,clone_size,v_call,cdr3_aa,cdr3_nt
13,.,TRBJ1-2,.,TRBV5-5,CASSLSSNYGYTF,TGTGCCAGCAGCTTGAGCTCTAACTATGGCTACACCTTC
15,TRBD2,TRBJ2-1,once,TRBV6-2/TRBV6-3,CASSLAGGQDNEQFF,TGTGCCAGCAGTCTAGCGGGGGGGCAAGACAATGAGCAGTTCTTC
14,TRBD1,TRBJ1-2,few,TRBV28,CAVEGQAPNYGYTF,TGTGCCGTCGAGGGACAGGCCCCTAACTATGGCTACACCTTC
15,TRBD2,TRBJ2-5,.,TRBV7-9,CASSFWRGYQETQYF,TGTGCCAGCAGCTTCTGGCGGGGGTACCAAGAGACCCAGTACTTC
16,.,TRBJ1-4,.,TRBV2,CASSPLGGLTNEKLFF,TGTGCCAGCAGTCCCCTAGGGGGTTTAACTAATGAAAAACTGTTTTTT
12,.,TRBJ2-7,.,TRBV15,CATSSDWAGKYF,TGTGCCACCAGCAGTGATTGGGCAGGGAAGTACTTC
16,TRBD1,TRBJ1-4,.,TRBV6-2/TRBV6-3,CASSSDLRGTNEKLFF,TGTGCCAGCAGTTCCGACCTCAGGGGGACTAATGAAAAACTGTTTTTT
13,.,TRBJ1-2,.,TRBV7-2,CASSLNKIYGYTF,TGTGCCAGCAGCTTGAACAAGATCTATGGCTACACCTTC
13,TRBD2,TRBJ2-1,.,TRBV6-5,CATRTSGGNEQFF,TGTGCCACCAGGACTAGCGGGGGTAATGAGCAGTTCTTC
15,TRBD1,TRBJ2-1,once,TRBV9,CASSEGTGGRNEQFF,TGTGCCAGCAGCGAGGGGACAGGGGGGAGGAATGAGCAGTTCTTC
15,.,TRBJ1-3,.,TRBV10-3,CAIGAGPISGNTIYF,TGTGCCATCGGGGCAGGGCCGATCTCTGGAAACACCATATATTTT
14,TRBD1,TRBJ2-1,.,TRBV2,CASGGQRSYNEQFF,TGTGCCAGCGGGGGACAGCGTTCCTACAATGAGCAGTTCTTC
14,.,TRBJ2-2,once,TRBV6-4,CASSDSDGVGELFF,TGTGCCAGCAGTGACTCTGATGGAGTCGGGGAGCTGTTTTTT
13,TRBD1,TRBJ1-3,.,TRBV5-1,CASSSGQVDTIYF,TGCGCCAGCAGCTCGGGACAGGTCGACACCATATATTTT
15,.,TRBJ1-1,.,TRBV5-1,CASSLLSRGEDEAFF,TGCGCCAGCAGCCTCTTATCGCGGGGGGAAGATGAAGCTTTCTTT
14,TRBD2,TRBJ2-5,.,TRBV5-1,CASSARGIQETQYF,TGCGCCAGCAGCGCGCGGGGGATACAAGAGACCCAGTACTTC
15,TRBD1,TRBJ2-1,.,TRBV19,CASSVGQSYYNEQFF,TGTGCCAGTAGTGTGGGACAGAGCTATTACAATGAGCAGTTCTTC
13,.,TRBJ1-2,.,TRBV28,CASSFPSNYGYTF,TGTGCCAGCAGTTTCCCCTCTAACTATGGCTACACCTTC
13,TRBD2,TRBJ2-1,.,TRBV2,CASSTSGGLEQFF,TGTGCCAGCAGTACTAGCGGGGGCCTTGAGCAGTTCTTC
15,.,TRBJ1-2,.,TRBV4-2,CASSQEEQGKGGYTF,TGTGCCAGCAGCCAAGAAGAGCAGGGAAAAGGCGGCTACACCTTC
12,.,TRBJ1-4,few,TRBV27,CASSSLNEKLFF,TGTGCCAGCAGTTCACTTAATGAAAAACTGTTTTTT
17,.,TRBJ2-2,.,TRBV13,CASSLGNRGGNTGELFF,TGTGCCAGCAGCTTAGGCAACAGGGGGGGGAACACCGGGGAGCTGTTTTTT
14,.,TRBJ1-3,.,TRBV9,CASSPHGSGNTIYF,TGTGCCAGCAGCCCACACGGGTCTGGAAACACCATATATTTT
14,TRBD1,TRBJ2-5,.,TRBV14,CASSPGGLQETQYF,TGTGCCAGCAGCCCAGGGGGCCTCCAAGAGACCCAGTACTTC
14,.,TRBJ1-1,.,TRBV5-4,CASSLGGPNTEAFF,TGTGCCAGCAGCTTGGGGGGGCCGAACACTGAAGCTTTCTTT
16,.,TRBJ1-6,.,TRBV15,CATSREGSSYNSPLHF,TGTGCCACCAGCAGAGAAGGGAGCTCCTATAATTCACCCCTCCACTTT
13,.,TRBJ1-6,few,TRBV9,CASRADGNSPLHF,TGTGCCAGCAGAGCGGACGGGAATTCACCCCTCCACTTT
14,.,TRBJ1-4,.,TRBV27,CASSLDIRSEKLFF,TGTGCCAGCAGTTTGGACATCAGAAGTGAAAAACTGTTTTTT
14,TRBD1,TRBJ1-2,.,TRBV7-2,CASSLDNRGDGYTF,TGTGCCAGCAGCTTAGATAACAGGGGGGATGGCTACACCTTC
16,TRBD1,TRBJ1-2,.,TRBV28,CASLLLSGTGRRGYTF,TGTGCCAGCCTTCTACTCTCCGGGACAGGGCGAAGAGGCTACACCTTC
17,.,TRBJ2-3,.,TRBV11-3,CASSFFRSSLPTDTQYF,TGTGCCAGCAGCTTCTTCCGATCTAGTCTACCAACAGATACGCAGTATTTT
13,.,TRBJ1-2,.,TRBV5-6,CASSFGRWSGYTF,TGTGCCAGCAGTTTCGGCCGGTGGAGTGGCTACACCTTC
14,TRBD2,TRBJ2-3,.,TRBV2,CASSASGGRDTQYF,TGTGCCAGCAGCGCGTCGGGGGGGCGAGATACGCAGTATTTT
16,.,TRBJ1-1,.,TRBV9,CASSPSRNLMGTEAFF,TGTGCCAGCAGCCCTAGTCGCAACCTTATGGGCACTGAAGCTTTCTTT
15,TRBD2,TRBJ2-1,.,TRBV27,CASSPLAGGYNEQFF,TGTGCCAGCAGTCCTCTAGCGGGGGGCTACAATGAGCAGTTCTTC
15,TRBD1,TRBJ1-2,once,TRBV9,CASSPGGQVSFGYTF,TGTGCCAGCAGCCCGGGGGGACAGGTGAGCTTCGGCTACACCTTC
15,.,TRBJ2-3,.,TRBV29-1,CSYAQGSMGTDTQYF,TGCAGCTACGCACAGGGCTCGATGGGTACAGATACGCAGTATTTT
14,.,TRBJ1-4,.,TRBV5-8,CASSSGVTNEKLFF,TGTGCCAGCAGCTCAGGGGTGACTAATGAAAAACTGTTTTTT
14,TRBD1,TRBJ2-2,.,TRBV27,CASSFRGTTGELFF,TGTGCCAGCAGTTTCAGGGGGACCACCGGGGAGCTGTTTTTT
12,.,TRBJ1-2,.,TRBV30,CAWDLRARGYTF,TGTGCCTGGGACCTCAGGGCGCGAGGCTACACCTTC
13,.,TRBJ2-3,.,TRBV15,CATSREQSRTQYF,TGTGCCACCAGCAGAGAGCAATCGCGGACGCAGTATTTT
16,TRBD2,TRBJ2-7,.,TRBV18,CASSRSGGTISYEQYF,TGTGCCAGCTCACGGTCCGGGGGGACTATTTCCTACGAGCAGTACTTC
13,TRBD1,TRBJ2-1,.,TRBV6-5,CASRQDRNNEQFF,TGTGCCAGCAGACAGGACAGGAACAATGAGCAGTTCTTC
13,.,TRBJ1-6,few,TRBV15,CATSIGYNSPLHF,TGTGCCACCAGCATCGGGTATAATTCACCCCTCCACTTT
14,.,TRBJ1-2,.,TRBV3-1/TRBV3-2,CASSQPGLDYGYTF,TGTGCCAGCAGCCAGCCGGGATTAGACTATGGCTACACCTTC
14,.,TRBJ1-1,.,TRBV5-1,CASSLGHPNTEAFF,TGCGCCAGCAGCTTGGGACACCCGAACACTGAAGCTTTCTTT